This is a list of T cell receptor beta chains from one sample in a study of shared clonotypes between healthy human individuals. Assay: immunoSEQ multiplex PCR; the TCRdb copy retains only in-frame clones and omits some. This sample carries about 990,000 clones, 75% to 80% of them seen once, and the ten largest clones take roughly 0.61%. Sequences were obtained from memory CD4+ T cells from PBMCs. All receptors derive from a young man in good health. Some clones in this sample may be carry-over from other donors' samples. Both conserved end residues are part of each CDR3. D genes are given only for firm matches. A row's size may be missing; if present it is once, few, many or a size class.

TRBJ1-5 - - TRBV2 TGTGCCAGCGGGGCAGCGTGGAATACGCCCCAGCATTTT CASGAAWNTPQHF
TRBJ2-7 - few TRBV5-6 TGTGCCAGCAGCGTACCCGGGACTTCCGAGCAGTACTTC CASSVPGTSEQYF
TRBJ1-2 TRBD1 - TRBV18 TGTGCCAGCTCACCAACACAGGGGGCTGAGGGCTACACCTTC CASSPTQGAEGYTF
TRBJ2-3 TRBD1 - TRBV6-6 TGTGCCAGCAGTTCCAGGGGGCGCACAGATACGCAGTATTTT CASSSRGRTDTQYF
TRBJ2-5 TRBD2 - TRBV5-1 TGCGCCAGCAGCGAGGGACTATTCGAACAAGAGACCCAGTACTTC CASSEGLFEQETQYF
TRBJ2-2 - - TRBV7-2 TGTGCCAGCAGCTTAGGCACCGGGGAGCTGTTTTTT CASSLGTGELFF
TRBJ2-5 - many TRBV20-1 TGCAGTGCTAGAAGGGTAAAGACCCAGTACTTC CSARRVKTQYF
TRBJ2-7 - - TRBV6-5 TGTGCCAGCAGTTCCTCCGGGACCCTTCTCTACGAGCAGTACTTC CASSSSGTLLYEQYF
TRBJ2-7 TRBD1 - TRBV6-5 TGTGCCAGCAGGTACTACTGGGGACAGCAATACGAGCAGTACTTC CASRYYWGQQYEQYF
TRBJ2-5 TRBD2 few TRBV11-2 TGTGCCAGCAGCTTAGACGGGGGAGGGGAGACCCAGTACTTC CASSLDGGGETQYF
TRBJ2-7 - - TRBV19 TGTGCCAGTAGTAGCAGGACAGCTAACTACGAGCAGTACTTC CASSSRTANYEQYF
TRBJ1-1 - - TRBV18 TGTGCCAGCTCACTTGCAACAGCGATGAACACTGAAGCTTTCTTT CASSLATAMNTEAFF
TRBJ1-1 TRBD1 - TRBV29-1 TGCAGCGTTGAAAATGTAGAGACAGGGGGTTTCGCTGAAGCTTTCTTT CSVENVETGGFAEAFF
TRBJ2-3 TRBD2 - TRBV7-8 TGTGCCAGCAGCCCCCTGCTAGCGGGGTACACAGATACGCAGTATTTT CASSPLLAGYTDTQYF
TRBJ2-7 - - TRBV7-6 TGTGCCAGCAGCTTAGTTTTTCAGACGAGGCGGCAGTCCTACGAGCAGTACTTC CASSLVFQTRRQSYEQYF
TRBJ1-2 - - TRBV30 TGTGCCTCCACACTCACCGAAAACTATGGCTACACCTTC CASTLTENYGYTF
TRBJ1-2 - - TRBV15 TGTGCCACCAGCAGGGACCAGGACGGATATGGCTACACCTTC CATSRDQDGYGYTF
TRBJ1-2 TRBD1 - TRBV5-1 TGCGCCAGCAGCTTGCGGGACAGCGGCTATGGCTACACCTTC CASSLRDSGYGYTF
TRBJ2-7 TRBD2 few TRBV6-6 TGTGCCAGCAGTTACGCTAGCGGGAGGCCAATCGGAGAGCAGTACTTC CASSYASGRPIGEQYF
TRBJ1-2 - - TRBV19 TGTGCCAGTAGTATGAACCCTCTGGGGACAAGTGTCTATGGCTACACCTTC CASSMNPLGTSVYGYTF
TRBJ1-5 - - TRBV19 TGTGCCAGTAGCGGAACAGTTTTCAATCAGCCCCAGCATTTT CASSGTVFNQPQHF
TRBJ2-7 TRBD2 - TRBV2 TGTGCCAGCCAAGGGACTAGCAATGCCTACGAGCAGTACTTC CASQGTSNAYEQYF
TRBJ1-3 - - TRBV5-4 TGTGCCAGCAGCTTATCTGGGAGCGGAAACACCATATATTTT CASSLSGSGNTIYF
TRBJ1-3 - - TRBV4-1 TGCGCCAGCAGCCAAGATCCGGGTCCCGGGGACACCATATATTTT CASSQDPGPGDTIYF
TRBJ2-6 TRBD1 - TRBV5-1 TGCGCCAGCAGCGTCCGGGACAGGCGCCCTATCTCTGGGGCCAACGTCCTGACTTTC CASSVRDRRPISGANVLTF
TRBJ2-7 TRBD2 - TRBV7-6 TGTGCCAGCAGCTTAAGATCGGATCGGACTAGCGGGAGAACCTACGAGCAGTACTTC CASSLRSDRTSGRTYEQYF
TRBJ1-2 TRBD1 - TRBV9 TGTGCCAGCAGACCGGGACAGTGGGCCCCTTCTGGCTACACCTTC CASRPGQWAPSGYTF
TRBJ1-5 - - TRBV30 TGTGCCTGGAGTTACAGGGTGGATCAGCCCCAGCATTTT CAWSYRVDQPQHF
TRBJ2-7 TRBD1 - TRBV7-8 TGTGCCAGCAGCTTAACACGAGACAGGGCCTACGAGCAGTACTTC CASSLTRDRAYEQYF
TRBJ1-1 - - TRBV28 TGTGCCAGCAGTTTAGCCCCTAATAGGGGGGGTGAAGCTTTCTTT CASSLAPNRGGEAFF
TRBJ2-7 - few TRBV27 TGTGCCAGCAGTTTAAGAGGGAGGCCCCTCTACGAGCAGTACTTC CASSLRGRPLYEQYF